The present T cell receptor (beta chain) was sequenced within a study of T cell repertoires in cytomegalovirus infection (dated by TCRdb to the late 2010s). The study in broad terms: The HLA type of each donor mattered for the analysis, because public TCR beta signatures pointed to carriage of CMV infection along with the matching HLA type.

Points the paper makes about the study in general: In both this cohort and an independent approximately 400-donor cohort, the cumulative frequency of public TCR beta family members distinguished carriers of CMV infection plus the relevant HLA type. The ex vivo response was dominated by HLA-C-restricted CMV-specific TCR beta clonotypes, which also provided the single most frequent clonotype in two of eight donors.

This clonotype came up many times. This receptor's antigen is unknown. No per-base quality is available; no much larger clone lies one base away. Sequencing was carried out with an Illumina HiSeq 1500. Using fastp at Q25 and MiXCR, TCRdb reprocessed the public reads and kept productive beta chains. Every entry covers one CDR3 protein and lists the most common genes and DNA from its rows. The sample contains over 450,000 distinct CDR3 sequences, roughly 10% of them found a single time. Clones ranked in the top ten supply approximately 10% of the sample. V gives up 6 bases and J gives up 0 bases, and the segment between their germline ends measures 15 bases. Including cysteine and phenylalanine, the CDR3 has 16 amino acids. Of all the DNA, just the CDR3 is kept, 48 bases in frame from base 1. From a lookup of the germline V gene, CDR1 and CDR2 are SGHAT and FQNNGV.

This sequence was found in a human donor in good health (CMV status not recorded). Some clones in this sample may be carry-over from other donors' samples. Recombination joined TRBV11-2 with TRBJ2-1; TRBD2 might be the D gene, on 6 matching bases. Sequenced sample: PBMCs. The DNA sequence is TGTGCCAGCAGTCCGATCGACGGGAGCTCCTACAATGAGCAGTTCTTC. It translates to CASSPIDGSSYNEQFF. The full variable domain, completed from the reference TRBV11-2 and TRBJ2-1 proteins outside the CDR3, reads EAGVAQSPRYKIIEKRQSVAFWCNPISGHATLYWYQQILGQGPKLLIQFQNNGVVDDSQLPKDRFSAERLKGVDSTLKIQPAKLEDSAVYLCASSPIDGSSYNEQFFGPGTRLTVL.